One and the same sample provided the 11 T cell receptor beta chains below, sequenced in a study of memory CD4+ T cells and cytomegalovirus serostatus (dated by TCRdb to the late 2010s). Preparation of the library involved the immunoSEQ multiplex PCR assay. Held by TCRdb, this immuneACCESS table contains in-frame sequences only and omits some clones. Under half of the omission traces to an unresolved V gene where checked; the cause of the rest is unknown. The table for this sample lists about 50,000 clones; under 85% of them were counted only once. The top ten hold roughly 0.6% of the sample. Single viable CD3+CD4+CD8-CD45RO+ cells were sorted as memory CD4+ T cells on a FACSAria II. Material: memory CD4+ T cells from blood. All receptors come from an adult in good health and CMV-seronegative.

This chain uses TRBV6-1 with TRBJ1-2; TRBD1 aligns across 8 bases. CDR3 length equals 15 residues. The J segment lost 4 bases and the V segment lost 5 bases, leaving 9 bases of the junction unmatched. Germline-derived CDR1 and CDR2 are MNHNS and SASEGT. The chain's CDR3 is CASSPRLQGAYGYTF. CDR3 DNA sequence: TGTGCCAGCAGTCCAAGGCTTCAGGGGGCCTATGGCTACACCTTC.

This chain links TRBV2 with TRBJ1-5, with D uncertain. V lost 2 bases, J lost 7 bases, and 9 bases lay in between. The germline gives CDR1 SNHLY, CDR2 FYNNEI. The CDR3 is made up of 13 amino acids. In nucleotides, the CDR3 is TGTGCCAGCAGTGAAAGGCCGGGGCAGCCCCAGCATTTT. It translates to CASSERPGQPQHF.

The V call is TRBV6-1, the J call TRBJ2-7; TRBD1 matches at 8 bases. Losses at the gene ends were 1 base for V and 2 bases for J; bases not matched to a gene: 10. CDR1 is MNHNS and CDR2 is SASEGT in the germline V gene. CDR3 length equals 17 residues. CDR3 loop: CASSEGTGGKGTYEQYF. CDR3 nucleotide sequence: TGTGCCAGCAGTGAAGGAACAGGGGGGAAGGGAACCTACGAGCAGTACTTC.

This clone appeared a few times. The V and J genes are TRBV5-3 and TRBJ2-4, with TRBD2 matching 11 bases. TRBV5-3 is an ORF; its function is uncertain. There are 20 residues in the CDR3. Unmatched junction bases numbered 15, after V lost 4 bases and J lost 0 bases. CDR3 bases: TGTGCCAGAAGCGACCTCTTGGCTACTAGCGGGGGAATAGCCAAAAACATTCAGTACTTC. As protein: CARSDLLATSGGIAKNIQYF.

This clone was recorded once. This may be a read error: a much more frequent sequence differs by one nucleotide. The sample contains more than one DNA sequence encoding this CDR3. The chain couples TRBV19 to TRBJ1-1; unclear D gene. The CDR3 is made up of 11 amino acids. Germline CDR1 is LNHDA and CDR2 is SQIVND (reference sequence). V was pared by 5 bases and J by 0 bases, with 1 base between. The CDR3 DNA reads TGTGCCAGTAGTTTGAACACTGAAGCTTTCTTT. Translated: CASSLNTEAFF.

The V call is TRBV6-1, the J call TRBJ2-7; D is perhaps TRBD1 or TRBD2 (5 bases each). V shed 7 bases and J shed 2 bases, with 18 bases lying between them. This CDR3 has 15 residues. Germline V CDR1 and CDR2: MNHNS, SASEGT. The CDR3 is CASTAGAATAYEQYF. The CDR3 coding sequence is TGTGCCAGCACAGCCGGGGCAGCGACAGCCTACGAGCAGTACTTC.

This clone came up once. The CDR3 DNA sequence: TGCAGCGTTGGGTTACAGGGTGGATATGGCTACACCTTC. Amino acid sequence: CSVGLQGGYGYTF. The gene calls are TRBV29-1 and TRBJ1-2; D possibly corresponds to TRBD1 (6 bases). The CDR3 sequence is 13 residues long. The V gene lost 4 bases and the J gene lost 5 bases, with 14 bases spanning the gap. CDR1 and CDR2 from the germline V gene are SQVTM and ANQGSEA.

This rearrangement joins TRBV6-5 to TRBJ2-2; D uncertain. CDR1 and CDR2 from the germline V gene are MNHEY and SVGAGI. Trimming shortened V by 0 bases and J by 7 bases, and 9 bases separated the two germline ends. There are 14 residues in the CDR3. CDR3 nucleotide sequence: TGTGCCAGCAGTTACTCCCCGGCGGTCGGGGAGCTGTTTTTT. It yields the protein CASSYSPAVGELFF.

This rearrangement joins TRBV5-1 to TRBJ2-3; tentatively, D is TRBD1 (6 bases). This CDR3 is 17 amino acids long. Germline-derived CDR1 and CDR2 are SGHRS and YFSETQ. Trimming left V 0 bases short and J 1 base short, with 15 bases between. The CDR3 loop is CASSLATQGIGTDTQYF. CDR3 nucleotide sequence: TGCGCCAGCAGCTTGGCAACTCAGGGGATCGGCACAGATACGCAGTATTTT.

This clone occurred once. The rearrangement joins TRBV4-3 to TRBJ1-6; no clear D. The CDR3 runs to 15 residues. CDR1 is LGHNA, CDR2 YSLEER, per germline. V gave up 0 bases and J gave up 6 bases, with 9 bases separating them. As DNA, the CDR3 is TGCGCCAGCAGCCAAGATAGGGCGGGTAATTCACCCCTCCACTTT. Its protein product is CASSQDRAGNSPLHF.

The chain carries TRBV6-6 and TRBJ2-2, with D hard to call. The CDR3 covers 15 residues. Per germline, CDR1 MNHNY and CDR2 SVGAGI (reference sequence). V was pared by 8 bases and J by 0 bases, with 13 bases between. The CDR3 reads CASQGRQTNTGELFF. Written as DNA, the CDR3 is TGTGCCAGCCAAGGACGGCAGACGAACACCGGGGAGCTGTTTTTT.